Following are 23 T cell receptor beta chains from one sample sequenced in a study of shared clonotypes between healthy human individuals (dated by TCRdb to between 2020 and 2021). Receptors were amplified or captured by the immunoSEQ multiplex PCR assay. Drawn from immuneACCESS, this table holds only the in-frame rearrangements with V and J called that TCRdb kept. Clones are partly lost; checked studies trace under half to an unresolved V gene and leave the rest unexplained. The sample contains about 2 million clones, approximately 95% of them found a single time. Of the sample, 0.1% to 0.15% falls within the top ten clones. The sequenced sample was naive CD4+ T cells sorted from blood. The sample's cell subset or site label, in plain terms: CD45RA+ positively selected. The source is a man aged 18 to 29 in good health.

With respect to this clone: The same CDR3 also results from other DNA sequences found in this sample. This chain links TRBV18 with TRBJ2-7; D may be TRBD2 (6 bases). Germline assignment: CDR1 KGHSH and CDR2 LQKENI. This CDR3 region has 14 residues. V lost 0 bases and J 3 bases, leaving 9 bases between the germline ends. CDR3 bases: TGTGCCAGCTCACCACCGGGACTGAGCTACGAGCAGTACTTC. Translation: CASSPPGLSYEQYF.

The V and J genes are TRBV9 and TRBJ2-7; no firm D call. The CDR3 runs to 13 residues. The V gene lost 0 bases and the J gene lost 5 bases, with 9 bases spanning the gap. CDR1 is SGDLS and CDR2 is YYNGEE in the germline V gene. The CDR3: CASSVEVWDEQYF. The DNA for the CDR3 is TGTGCCAGCAGCGTAGAAGTGTGGGACGAGCAGTACTTC. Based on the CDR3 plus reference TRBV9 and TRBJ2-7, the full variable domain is DSGVTQTPKHLITATGQRVTLRCSPRSGDLSVYWYQQSLDQGLQFLIQYYNGEERAKGNILERFSAQQFPDLHSELNLSSLELGDSALYFCASSVEVWDEQYFGPGTRLTVT.

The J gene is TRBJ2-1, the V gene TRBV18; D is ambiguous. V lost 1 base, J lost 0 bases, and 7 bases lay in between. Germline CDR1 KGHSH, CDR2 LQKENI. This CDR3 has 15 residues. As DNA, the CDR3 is TGTGCCAGCTCACCACAACAGAGCTCCTACAATGAGCAGTTCTTC. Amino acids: CASSPQQSSYNEQFF. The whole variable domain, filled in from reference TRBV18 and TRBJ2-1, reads NAGVMQNPRHLVRRRGQEARLRCSPMKGHSHVYWYRQLPEEGLKFMVYLQKENIIDESGMPKERFSAEFPKEGPSILRIQQVVRGDSAAYFCASSPQQSSYNEQFFGPGTRLTVL.

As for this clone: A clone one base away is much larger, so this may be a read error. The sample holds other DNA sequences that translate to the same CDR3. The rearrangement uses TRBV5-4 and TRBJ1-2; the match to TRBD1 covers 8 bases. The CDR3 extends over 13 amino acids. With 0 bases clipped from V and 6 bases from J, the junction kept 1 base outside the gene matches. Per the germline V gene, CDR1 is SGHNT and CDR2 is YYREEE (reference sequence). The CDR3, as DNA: TGTGCCAGCAGCTTGGGACAGGGGAATGGCTACACCTTC. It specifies CASSLGQGNGYTF.

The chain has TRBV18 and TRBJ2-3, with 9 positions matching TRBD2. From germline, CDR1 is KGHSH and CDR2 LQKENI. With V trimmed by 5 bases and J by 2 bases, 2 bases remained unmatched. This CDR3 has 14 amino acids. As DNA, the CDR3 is TGTGCCAGCTCAAGACTAGCGGACACAGATACGCAGTATTTT. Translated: CASSRLADTDTQYF.

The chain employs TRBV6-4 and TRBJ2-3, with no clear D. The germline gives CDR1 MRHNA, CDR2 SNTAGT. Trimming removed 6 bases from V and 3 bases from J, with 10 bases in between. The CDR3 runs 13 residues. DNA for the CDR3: TGTGCCAGCAGGAATACGAAAACAGATACGCAGTATTTT. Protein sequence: CASRNTKTDTQYF.

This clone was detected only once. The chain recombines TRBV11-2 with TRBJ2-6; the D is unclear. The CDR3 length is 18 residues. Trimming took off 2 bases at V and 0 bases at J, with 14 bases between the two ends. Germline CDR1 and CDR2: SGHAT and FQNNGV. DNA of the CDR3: TGTGCCAGCAGCTTACGCTTGGCGCGGCCCTCTGGGGCCAACGTCCTGACTTTC. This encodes CASSLRLARPSGANVLTF.

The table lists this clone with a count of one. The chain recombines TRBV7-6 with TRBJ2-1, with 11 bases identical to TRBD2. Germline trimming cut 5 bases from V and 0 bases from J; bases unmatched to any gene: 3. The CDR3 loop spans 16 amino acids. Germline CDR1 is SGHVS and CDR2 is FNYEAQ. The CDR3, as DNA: TGTGCCAGCAGCGGTACTAGCGGGAGCTCCTACAATGAGCAGTTCTTC. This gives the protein CASSGTSGSSYNEQFF.

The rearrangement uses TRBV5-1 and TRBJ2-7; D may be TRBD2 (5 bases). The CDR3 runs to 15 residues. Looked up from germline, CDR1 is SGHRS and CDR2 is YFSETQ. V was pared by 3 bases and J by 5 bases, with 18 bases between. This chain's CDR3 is CASSSARAAHNEQYF. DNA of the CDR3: TGCGCCAGCAGCTCGGCGAGGGCGGCTCATAACGAGCAGTACTTC.

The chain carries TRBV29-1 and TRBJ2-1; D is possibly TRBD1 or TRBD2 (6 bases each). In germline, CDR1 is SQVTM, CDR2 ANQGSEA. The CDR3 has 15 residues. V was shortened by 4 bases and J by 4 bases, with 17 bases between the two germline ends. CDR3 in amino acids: CSVGGRAGKYNEQFF. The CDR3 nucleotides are TGCAGCGTTGGGGGGCGAGCGGGTAAATACAATGAGCAGTTCTTC.

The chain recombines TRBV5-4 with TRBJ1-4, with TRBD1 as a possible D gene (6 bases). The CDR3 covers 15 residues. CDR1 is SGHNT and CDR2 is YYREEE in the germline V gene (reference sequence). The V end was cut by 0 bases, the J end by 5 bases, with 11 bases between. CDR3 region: CASSLVAGANEKLFF. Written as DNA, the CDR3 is TGTGCCAGCAGCTTGGTGGCAGGGGCAAATGAAAAACTGTTTTTT.

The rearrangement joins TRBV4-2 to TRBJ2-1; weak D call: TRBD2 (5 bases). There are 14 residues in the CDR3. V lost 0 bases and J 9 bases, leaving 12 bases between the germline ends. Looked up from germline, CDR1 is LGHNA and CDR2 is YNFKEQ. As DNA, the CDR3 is TGTGCCAGCAGCCAAGAAAGGAGGATTGGTGAGCAGTTCTTC. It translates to CASSQERRIGEQFF.

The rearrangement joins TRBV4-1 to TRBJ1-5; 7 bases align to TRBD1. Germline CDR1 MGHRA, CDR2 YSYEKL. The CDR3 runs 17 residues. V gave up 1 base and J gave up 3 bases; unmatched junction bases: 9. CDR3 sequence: CASSQGIIGQANQPQHF. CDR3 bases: TGCGCCAGCAGCCAAGGCATAATAGGACAGGCCAATCAGCCCCAGCATTTT.

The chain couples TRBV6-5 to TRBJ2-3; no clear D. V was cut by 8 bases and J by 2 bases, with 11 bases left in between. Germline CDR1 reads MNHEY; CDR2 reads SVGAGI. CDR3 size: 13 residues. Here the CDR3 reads CASWRGNTDTQYF. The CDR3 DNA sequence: TGTGCCAGCTGGCGCGGAAACACAGATACGCAGTATTTT.

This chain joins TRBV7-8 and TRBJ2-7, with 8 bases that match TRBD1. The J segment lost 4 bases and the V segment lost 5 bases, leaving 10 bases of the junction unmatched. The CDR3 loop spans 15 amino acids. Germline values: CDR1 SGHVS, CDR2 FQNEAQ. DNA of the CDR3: TGTGCCAGCAGCGCCAGACCAGGGGGCACGTACGAGCAGTACTTC. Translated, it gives CASSARPGGTYEQYF.

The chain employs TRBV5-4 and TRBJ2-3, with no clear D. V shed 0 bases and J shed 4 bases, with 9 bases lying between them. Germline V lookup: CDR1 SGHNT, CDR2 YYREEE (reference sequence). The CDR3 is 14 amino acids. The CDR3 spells CASSLGSQADTQYF. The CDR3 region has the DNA TGTGCCAGCAGCTTGGGAAGTCAGGCAGATACGCAGTATTTT. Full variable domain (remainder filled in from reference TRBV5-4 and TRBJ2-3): ETGVTQSPTHLIKTRGQQVTLRCSSQSGHNTVSWYQQALGQGPQFIFQYYREEENGRGNFPPRFSGLQFPNYSSELNVNALELDDSALYLCASSLGSQADTQYFGPGTRLTVL.

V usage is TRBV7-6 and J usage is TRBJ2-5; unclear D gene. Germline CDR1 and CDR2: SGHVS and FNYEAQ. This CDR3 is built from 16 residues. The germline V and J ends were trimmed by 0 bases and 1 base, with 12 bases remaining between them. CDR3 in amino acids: CASSLAPRTVQETQYF. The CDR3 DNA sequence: TGTGCCAGCAGCTTAGCCCCTAGGACGGTCCAAGAGACCCAGTACTTC. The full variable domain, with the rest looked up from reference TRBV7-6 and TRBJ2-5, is GAGVSQSPRYKVTKRGQDVALRCDPISGHVSLYWYRQALGQGPEFLTYFNYEAQQDKSGLPNDRFSAERPEGSISTLTIQRTEQRDSAMYRCASSLAPRTVQETQYFGPGTRLLVL.

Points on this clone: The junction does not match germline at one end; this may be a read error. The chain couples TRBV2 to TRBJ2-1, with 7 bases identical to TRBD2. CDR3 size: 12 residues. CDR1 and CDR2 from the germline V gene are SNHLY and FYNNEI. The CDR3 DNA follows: TGTGCCAGCAGTGGGGACTACTATGAGCAGTTCTTC. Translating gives CASSGDYYEQFF.

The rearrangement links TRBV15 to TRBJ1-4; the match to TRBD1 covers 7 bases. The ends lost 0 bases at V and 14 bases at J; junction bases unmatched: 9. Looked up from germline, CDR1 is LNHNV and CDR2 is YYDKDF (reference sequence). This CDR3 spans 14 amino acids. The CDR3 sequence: CATSRDSGGQILFF. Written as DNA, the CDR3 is TGTGCCACCAGCAGAGATTCGGGGGGACAGATTCTGTTTTTT. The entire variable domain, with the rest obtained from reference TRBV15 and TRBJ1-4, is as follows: DAMVIQNPRYQVTQFGKPVTLSCSQTLNHNVMYWYQQKSSQAPKLLFHYYDKDFNNEADTPDNFQSRRPNTSFCFLDIRSPGLGDTAMYLCATSRDSGGQILFFGSGTQLSVL.

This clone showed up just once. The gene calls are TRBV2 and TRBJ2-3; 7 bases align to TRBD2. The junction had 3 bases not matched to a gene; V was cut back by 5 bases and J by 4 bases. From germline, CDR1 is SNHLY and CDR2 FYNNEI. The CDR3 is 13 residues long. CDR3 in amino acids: CASSTGLADTQYF. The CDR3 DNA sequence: TGTGCCAGCAGTACCGGACTAGCAGATACGCAGTATTTT.

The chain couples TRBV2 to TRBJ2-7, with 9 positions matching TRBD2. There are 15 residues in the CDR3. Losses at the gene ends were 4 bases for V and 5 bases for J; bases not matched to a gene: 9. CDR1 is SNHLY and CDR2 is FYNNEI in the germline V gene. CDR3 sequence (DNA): TGTGCCAGCAGTGCGGCTAGCGGGACATGGGACGAGCAGTACTTC. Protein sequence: CASSAASGTWDEQYF.

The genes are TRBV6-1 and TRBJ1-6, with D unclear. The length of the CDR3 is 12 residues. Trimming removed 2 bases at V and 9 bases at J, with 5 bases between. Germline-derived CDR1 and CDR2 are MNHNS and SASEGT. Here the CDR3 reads CASSERGSPLHF. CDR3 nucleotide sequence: TGTGCCAGCAGTGAACGGGGTTCACCCCTCCACTTT.

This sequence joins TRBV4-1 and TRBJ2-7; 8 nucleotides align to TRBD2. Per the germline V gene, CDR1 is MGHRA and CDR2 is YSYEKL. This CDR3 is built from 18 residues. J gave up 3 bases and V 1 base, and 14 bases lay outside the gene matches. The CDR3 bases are TGCGCCAGCAGCCAAGTGTCCTACTCCGGGACTAGTATCTACGAGCAGTACTTC. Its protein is CASSQVSYSGTSIYEQYF.